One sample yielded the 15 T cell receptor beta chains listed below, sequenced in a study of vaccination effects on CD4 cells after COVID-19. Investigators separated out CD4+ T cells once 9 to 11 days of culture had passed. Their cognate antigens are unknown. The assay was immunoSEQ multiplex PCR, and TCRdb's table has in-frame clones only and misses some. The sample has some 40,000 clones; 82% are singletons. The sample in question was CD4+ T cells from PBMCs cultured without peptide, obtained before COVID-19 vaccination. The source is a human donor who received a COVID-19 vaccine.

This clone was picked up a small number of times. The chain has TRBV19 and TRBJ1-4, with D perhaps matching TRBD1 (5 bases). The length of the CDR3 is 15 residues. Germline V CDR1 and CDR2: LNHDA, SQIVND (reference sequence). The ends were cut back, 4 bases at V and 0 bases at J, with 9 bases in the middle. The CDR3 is CASSTMTATNEKLFF. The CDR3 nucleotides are TGTGCCAGTAGTACAATGACAGCAACTAATGAAAAACTGTTTTTT.

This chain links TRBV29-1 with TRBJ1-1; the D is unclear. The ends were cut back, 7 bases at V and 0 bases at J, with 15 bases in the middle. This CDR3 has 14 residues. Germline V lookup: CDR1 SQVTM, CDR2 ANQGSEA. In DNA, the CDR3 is TGCAGCGGTAAGTCGCAACGGGTGAACACTGAAGCTTTCTTT. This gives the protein CSGKSQRVNTEAFF.

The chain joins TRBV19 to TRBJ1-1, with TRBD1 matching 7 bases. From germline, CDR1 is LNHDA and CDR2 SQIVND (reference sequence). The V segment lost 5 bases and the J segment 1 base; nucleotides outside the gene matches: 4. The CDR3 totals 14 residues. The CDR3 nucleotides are TGTGCCAGTAGTCTCAGACAGGGGAACACTGAAGCTTTCTTT. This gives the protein CASSLRQGNTEAFF.

The chain's CDR3 is CAISEQGAHEQYV. CDR3 bases: TGTGCCATCAGTGAACAGGGGGCGCATGAGCAGTACGTC. The chain uses TRBV10-3 and TRBJ2-7; TRBD1 agrees at 9 bases. Germline V gene sequence: CDR1 ENHRY, CDR2 SYGVKD. This CDR3 spans 13 amino acids. After removal of 3 bases from V and 7 bases from J, the junction contained 4 bases not matched to a gene.

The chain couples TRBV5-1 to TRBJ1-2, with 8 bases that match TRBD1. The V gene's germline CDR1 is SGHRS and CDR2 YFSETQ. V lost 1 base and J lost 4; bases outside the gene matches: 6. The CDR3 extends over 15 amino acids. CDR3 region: CASSLWQGASYGYTF. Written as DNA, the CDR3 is TGCGCCAGCAGCTTGTGGCAGGGGGCTTCCTATGGCTACACCTTC.

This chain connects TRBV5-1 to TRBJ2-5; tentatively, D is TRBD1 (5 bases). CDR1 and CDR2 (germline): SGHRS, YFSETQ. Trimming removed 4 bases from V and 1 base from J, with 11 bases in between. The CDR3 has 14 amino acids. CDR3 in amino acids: CASSDQGPQETQYF. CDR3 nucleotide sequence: TGCGCCAGCAGCGATCAGGGCCCCCAAGAGACCCAGTACTTC.

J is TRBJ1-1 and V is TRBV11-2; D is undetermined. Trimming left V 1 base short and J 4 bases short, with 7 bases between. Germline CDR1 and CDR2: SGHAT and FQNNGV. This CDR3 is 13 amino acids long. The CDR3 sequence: CASSLVLFTEAFF. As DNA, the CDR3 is TGTGCCAGCAGCTTAGTTCTATTCACTGAAGCTTTCTTT.

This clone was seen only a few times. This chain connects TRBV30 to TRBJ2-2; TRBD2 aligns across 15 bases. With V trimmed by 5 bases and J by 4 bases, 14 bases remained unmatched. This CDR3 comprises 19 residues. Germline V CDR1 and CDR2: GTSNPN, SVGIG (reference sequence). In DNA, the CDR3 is TGTGCCTGGGTGCGAGAAGGACTAGCGGGGGGGCCGATCACCGGGGAGCTGTTTTTT. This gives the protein CAWVREGLAGGPITGELFF. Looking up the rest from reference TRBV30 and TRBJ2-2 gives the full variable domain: SQTIHQWPATLVQPVGSPLSLECTVEGTSNPNLYWYRQAAGRGLQLLFYSVGIGQISSEVPQNLSASRPQDRQFILSSKKLLLSDSGFYLCAWVREGLAGGPITGELFFGEGSRLTVL.

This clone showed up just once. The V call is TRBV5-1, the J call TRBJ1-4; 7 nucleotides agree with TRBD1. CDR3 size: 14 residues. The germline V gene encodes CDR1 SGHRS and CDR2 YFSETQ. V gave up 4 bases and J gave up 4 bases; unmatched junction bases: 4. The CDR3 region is CASSQGDSNEKLFF. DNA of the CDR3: TGCGCCAGCAGCCAGGGGGACAGTAATGAAAAACTGTTTTTT.

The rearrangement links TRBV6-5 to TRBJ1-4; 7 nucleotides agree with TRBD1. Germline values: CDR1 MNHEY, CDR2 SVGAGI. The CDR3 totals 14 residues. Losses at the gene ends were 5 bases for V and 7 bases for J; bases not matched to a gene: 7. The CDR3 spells CASSLQGPGEKLFF. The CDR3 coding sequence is TGTGCCAGCAGTCTACAGGGGCCGGGTGAAAAACTGTTTTTT.

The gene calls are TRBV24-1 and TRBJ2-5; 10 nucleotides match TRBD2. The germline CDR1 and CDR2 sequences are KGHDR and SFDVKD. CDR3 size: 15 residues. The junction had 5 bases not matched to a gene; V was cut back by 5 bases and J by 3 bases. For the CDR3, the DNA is TGTGCCACCAGTGGGTTAGCGGGGGGCAAAGAGACCCAGTACTTC. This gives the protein CATSGLAGGKETQYF.

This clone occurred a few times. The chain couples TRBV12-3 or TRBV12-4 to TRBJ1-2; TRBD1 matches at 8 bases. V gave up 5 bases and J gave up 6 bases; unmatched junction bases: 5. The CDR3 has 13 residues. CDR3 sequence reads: CASSLRGRDGYTF. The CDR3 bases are TGTGCCAGCAGTCTCAGGGGGCGAGATGGCTACACCTTC.

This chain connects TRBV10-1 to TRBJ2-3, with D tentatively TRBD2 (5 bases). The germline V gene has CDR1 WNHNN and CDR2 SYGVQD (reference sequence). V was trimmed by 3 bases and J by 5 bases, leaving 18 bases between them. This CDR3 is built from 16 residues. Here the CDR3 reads CASSDLRGVPIDTQYF. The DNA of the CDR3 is TGCGCCAGCAGTGATTTACGGGGAGTACCTATAGATACGCAGTATTTT.

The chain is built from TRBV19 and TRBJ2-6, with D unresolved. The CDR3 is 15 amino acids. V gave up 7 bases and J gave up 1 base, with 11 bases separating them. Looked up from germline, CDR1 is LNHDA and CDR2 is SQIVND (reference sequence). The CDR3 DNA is TGTGCCAGTACCAAGTTAGGGTCTGGGGCCAACGTCCTGACTTTC. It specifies CASTKLGSGANVLTF.

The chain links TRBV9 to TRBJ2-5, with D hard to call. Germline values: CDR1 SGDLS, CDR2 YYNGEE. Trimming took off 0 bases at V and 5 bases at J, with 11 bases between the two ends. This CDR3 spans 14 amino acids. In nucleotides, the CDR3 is TGTGCCAGCAGCGTAGTGCCGGGTTCGGAGACCCAGTACTTC. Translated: CASSVVPGSETQYF.